This entry lists 29 T cell receptor beta chains sequenced from one sample in a study of immune characterization of retroperitoneal liposarcoma. Each CDR3 protein gets one entry after TCRdb re-called the PCR reads with MiXCR. The table lists about 10,000 distinct CDR3 sequences, around 37% of them singletons. Sequences were obtained from tumor tissue. The receptors were sampled from a male donor with retroperitoneal liposarcoma.

This clonotype was seen a handful of times. The chain combines TRBV12-3 or TRBV12-4 with TRBJ2-1; possible D gene TRBD1, 7 bases. Trimming took 10 bases from V and 13 from J, leaving 23 bases between them. This CDR3 has 13 amino acids. This CDR3 is CATRQGEEETQFF. The CDR3 DNA sequence: TGTGCCACCCGCCAGGGGGAGGAGGAGACCCAGTTCTTC.

To note about this clonotype: Possible read error: a much larger clone is one base away. The chain employs TRBV7-4 and TRBJ2-7; D may be TRBD1 (6 bases). The J call may be wrong; the DNA end is better matched by TRBJ2-1. Germline CDR1 and CDR2: SGHVT and SQSDAQ. The CDR3 has 14 residues. CDR3 DNA: TGTGCCAACAGCTTAAGGGGGATTTCCTACGAGCAGTTCTTC. Translated, it gives CANSLRGISYEQFF.

In its sample, this clonotype was seen a few times. The chain uses TRBV6-1 and TRBJ2-1; the match to TRBD1 covers 8 bases. This CDR3 has 17 amino acids. CDR1 is MNHNS, CDR2 SASEGT, per germline. The V gene end was trimmed by 3 bases and the J gene end by 4 bases; junction bases not matched to a gene: 11. The CDR3 DNA sequence: TGTGCCAGCAGTGATAGTGGCAGGGGGCCTTCTTACAATGAGCAGTTCTTC. Its protein is CASSDSGRGPSYNEQFF.

The chain combines TRBV6-6 with TRBJ2-1, with D perhaps being TRBD1 or TRBD2 (6 bases each). CDR1 MNHNY and CDR2 SVGAGI come from the germline V gene (reference sequence). V was shortened by 8 bases and J by 12 bases, with 26 bases between the two germline ends. The CDR3 loop spans 15 amino acids. DNA for the CDR3: TGTGCCAGCGGGGTGGGGGGCGGGATACGTCGGGGGCAGTTCTTC. Translation gives CASGVGGGIRRGQFF.

The rearrangement uses TRBV6-1 and TRBJ1-6; D is ambiguous. The CDR3 is made up of 14 amino acids. Trimming took off 7 bases at V and 3 bases at J, with 10 bases between the two ends. Germline V gives CDR1 MNHNS, CDR2 SASEGT. CDR3 residues: CASISSSYNSPLHF. In DNA form, the CDR3 reads TGTGCCAGCATCAGCAGTAGCTATAATTCACCCCTCCACTTT.

This clonotype appeared a few times. The V and J genes are TRBV7-8 and TRBJ2-7; D remains unclear. The J call may be faulty, since TRBJ2-5 better matches the DNA end. Looked up from germline, CDR1 is SGHVS and CDR2 is FQNEAQ. This CDR3 has 14 residues. The CDR3 sequence is CASSLAVEQETQYF. The CDR3 DNA sequence: TGTGCCAGCAGCTTAGCGGTAGAACAAGAGACCCAGTACTTC.

This clonotype was observed a few times. The chain recombines TRBV6-1 with TRBJ2-3; the D is unclear. V lost 4 bases to trimming and J lost 4 bases, with 15 bases between them. The CDR3 extends over 15 amino acids. From germline, CDR1 is MNHNS and CDR2 SASEGT. Written as DNA, the CDR3 is TGTGCCAGCAGTGCCGAGGCCGCTGTGGCAGATACGCAGTATTTT. This translates into CASSAEAAVADTQYF.

This clonotype is medium-sized within its sample. The rearrangement joins TRBV12-3 or TRBV12-4 to TRBJ2-5; 9 bases fit TRBD1. The junction had 8 bases not matched to a gene; V was cut back by 4 bases and J by 5 bases. The CDR3 totals 15 residues. CDR3 sequence reads: CASSWGDRESETQYF. The CDR3 DNA reads as TGTGCCAGCAGTTGGGGGGACAGGGAGTCTGAGACCCAGTACTTC.

This clonotype is labeled as medium-sized. The genes are TRBV7-2 and TRBJ2-3; D gene unclear. This CDR3 spans 13 amino acids. V dropped 5 bases and J dropped 3 bases, with 9 bases sitting between them. CDR1 SGHTA and CDR2 FQGNSA come from the germline V gene. The CDR3 DNA reads as TGTGCCAGCAGCCTCAGACAAACAGATACGCAGTATTTT. Protein product: CASSLRQTDTQYF.

This clonotype was recorded many times. The chain is built from TRBV7-2 and TRBJ2-1; 8 nucleotides line up with TRBD2. With 0 bases clipped from V and 10 bases from J, the junction kept 8 bases outside the gene matches. The germline CDR1 and CDR2 sequences are SGHTA and FQGNSA. The CDR3 totals 15 residues. In nucleotides, the CDR3 is TGTGCCAGCAGCTTAGCGGCGGGGGGAACCTACGAGCAGTTCTTC. Protein: CASSLAAGGTYEQFF.

V is TRBV12-3 or TRBV12-4 and J is TRBJ2-1; 9 bases are a match to TRBD2. The DNA end is more similar to TRBJ2-7, so the J call may be wrong. This CDR3 has 14 residues. The CDR3 reads CASSRTSADYEQYF. In DNA form, the CDR3 reads TGTGCCAGCAGTCGGACTAGCGCGGACTACGAGCAGTACTTC.

The rearrangement uses TRBV7-2 and TRBJ2-7; no firm D call. V was shortened by 5 bases and J by 0 bases, with 2 bases between the two germline ends. The CDR3 is 11 residues long. Germline V gene lookup returns CDR1 SGHTA and CDR2 FQGNSA. This CDR3 is CASSVSYEQYF. The CDR3 DNA is TGTGCCAGCAGCGTCTCCTACGAGCAGTACTTC.

The rearrangement links TRBV12-5 to TRBJ1-1; perhaps TRBD1 as D (5 bases). Germline V gives CDR1 LGHNT, CDR2 FRNRAP. The germline V and J ends were trimmed by 5 bases and 5 bases, with 12 bases remaining between them. This CDR3 contains 13 residues. The chain's CDR3 is CASGLRRGTEAFF. The CDR3 DNA sequence: TGTGCTAGTGGTCTACGCCGGGGGACTGAAGCTTTCTTT.

This clonotype is medium-sized (0.01 to 0.1%) in the sample. The gene calls are TRBV27 and TRBJ2-1; TRBD2 matches at 10 bases. The end of the DNA aligns better with TRBJ2-7, so the J call may be wrong. The CDR3 runs to 14 residues. Germline CDR1 and CDR2: MNHEY and SMNVEV (reference sequence). The CDR3: CASSLGSGRNEQYF. CDR3 in DNA: TGTGCCAGCAGTTTAGGTAGCGGGAGGAACGAGCAGTACTTC.

Details on this clonotype: The junction differs from germline at one of its ends, possibly a read error. The rearrangement links TRBV12-3 or TRBV12-4 to TRBJ2-3; 7 positions agree with TRBD2. The CDR3 covers 15 residues. This chain's CDR3 is CASRAGLQIYNEQYF. In DNA, the CDR3 is TGTGCCAGCAGAGCGGGACTACAAATCTACAATGAGCAGTACTTT.

This clonotype was counted a few times. The V call is TRBV10-1, the J call TRBJ2-3; possible D gene TRBD2, 5 bases. The CDR3 extends over 13 amino acids. The germline V gene encodes CDR1 WNHNN and CDR2 SYGVQD (reference sequence). V was cut by 10 bases and J by 3 bases, with 14 bases left in between. The CDR3 sequence is CATELEGTDTQYF. The CDR3 DNA reads TGCGCCACCGAACTAGAAGGTACAGATACGCAGTATTTT.

The gene calls are TRBV6-2 or TRBV6-3 and TRBJ2-7; D remains unclear. Per germline, CDR1 MNHEY and CDR2 SVGEGT. There are 11 residues in the CDR3. V dropped 4 bases and J dropped 5 bases, with 6 bases sitting between them. Here the CDR3 DNA reads TGTGCCAGCAGTTCCTTGAACGAGCAGTACTTC. This gives the protein CASSSLNEQYF.

The rearrangement links TRBV12-3 or TRBV12-4 to TRBJ2-2, with unresolved D. The V and J ends lost 1 base and 7 bases respectively, with 7 bases between them. CDR3 length equals 13 residues. Here the CDR3 DNA reads TGTGCCAGCAGTTTAGAATCATACGGGGAGCTGTTTTTT. As protein: CASSLESYGELFF.

The V and J genes are TRBV12-3 or TRBV12-4 and TRBJ2-1; TRBD1 matches at 9 bases. V lost 7 bases, J lost 7 bases, and 8 bases stayed unmatched. The CDR3 contains 14 residues. The CDR3 is CASISRTGDNEQFF. The DNA for the CDR3 is TGTGCCAGCATCTCCCGGACAGGGGATAATGAGCAGTTCTTC.

V and J are TRBV12-3 or TRBV12-4 and TRBJ2-2, with 8 bases matching TRBD2. The V and J ends lost 4 bases and 9 bases, in that order; junction bases with no gene match: 7. CDR3 size: 14 residues. In nucleotides, the CDR3 is TGTGCCAGCAGTTCCCCCGGGGGGGGCCGGGAGCTGTTTTTT. Translating it yields CASSSPGGGRELFF.

This clonotype was seen many times. CDR3: CASSLGGHQGETQFF. CDR3 sequence (DNA): TGTGCCAGCAGCTTAGGGGGACATCAAGGGGAGACCCAGTTCTTC. The chain is built from TRBV7-2 and TRBJ2-1; tentative D call: TRBD1 (6 bases). The ends were cut back, 1 base at V and 13 bases at J, with 20 bases in the middle. The CDR3 is 15 residues long. The germline gives CDR1 SGHTA, CDR2 FQGNSA. Full variable domain (rest looked up from reference TRBV7-2 and TRBJ2-1): GAGVSQSPSNKVTEKGKDVELRCDPISGHTALYWYRQSLGQGLEFLIYFQGNSAPDKSGLPSDRFSAERTGGSVSTLTIQRTQQEDSAVYLCASSLGGHQGETQFFGPGTRLTVL.

A note on this clonotype: One junction end does not reproduce the germline sequence, and a read error may be involved. The chain links TRBV6-8 to TRBJ2-1; 9 bases match TRBD2. The CDR3 spans 12 residues. Germline V gene lookup returns CDR1 MNHGY and CDR2 SAAAGT. For the CDR3, the DNA is TGTGCCAGCAGTTACCCCATAGCGGGAGAGGTCTTC. Translation gives CASSYPIAGEVF.

The rearrangement links TRBV30 to TRBJ2-5; D gene ambiguous. The DNA matches TRBJ2-7 better at its end, which makes the J call doubtful. CDR3 length: 11 residues. The germline V gene has CDR1 GTSNPN and CDR2 SVGIG (reference sequence). CDR3 sequence reads: CAWSPSYEQYF. The CDR3 DNA is TGTGCCTGGAGCCCGTCCTACGAGCAGTACTTC.

This clonotype was observed a few times. V is TRBV12-3 or TRBV12-4 and J is TRBJ2-1; TRBD2 matches 10 bases. CDR3 length equals 16 residues. The J segment lost 8 bases and the V segment lost 6 bases, leaving 13 bases of the junction unmatched. CDR3 loop: CASSPLAGIMRDEQFF. The DNA for the CDR3 is TGTGCCAGCAGCCCACTAGCGGGGATTATGCGAGATGAGCAGTTCTTC.

J is TRBJ2-5 and V is TRBV7-2; D perhaps matches TRBD1 (5 bases). This CDR3 spans 13 amino acids. CDR1 SGHTA and CDR2 FQGNSA come from the germline V gene. The V end lost 2 bases, the J end lost 5 bases, and 9 bases lay between the germline ends. The CDR3 sequence: CASSLPRAETQYF. The CDR3 nucleotides read TGTGCCAGCAGCTTACCCAGGGCGGAGACCCAGTACTTC.

This clonotype was picked up many times. V gene TRBV6-1 combines with J gene TRBJ2-1; perhaps TRBD1 as D (5 bases). The J call is in doubt because the DNA end fits TRBJ2-7 better. The CDR3 runs to 13 residues. Germline CDR1 is MNHNS and CDR2 is SASEGT. CDR3 DNA: TGTGCCAGCTACAGGAACGGATACTACGAGCAGTACTTC. Its translation: CASYRNGYYEQYF.

The chain has TRBV11-2 and TRBJ2-1; D remains unclear. The V gene lost 2 bases and the J gene lost 10 bases, with 15 bases spanning the gap. Germline lookup yields CDR1 SGHAT and CDR2 FQNNGV. The CDR3 totals 14 residues. The CDR3: CASSLMPDAYEQFF. DNA of the CDR3: TGTGCCAGCAGCTTAATGCCGGACGCCTACGAGCAGTTCTTC.

The CDR3 DNA sequence: TGTGCCAGCAGCTACGGGCAGGGGACAGATACGCAGTATTTT. This encodes CASSYGQGTDTQYF. This rearrangement joins TRBV7-3 to TRBJ2-3; the D gene is possibly TRBD1 (6 bases). V lost 4 bases, J lost 3 bases, and 11 bases lay in between. The V gene's germline CDR1 is SGHTA and CDR2 FQGTGA. The length of the CDR3 is 14 residues.

This chain uses TRBV6-1 with TRBJ1-2, with 9 bases that match TRBD1. Germline V gene data show CDR1 as MNHNS and CDR2 as SASEGT. CDR3 size: 15 residues. Trimming at V came to 6 bases and at J to 5 bases, leaving 10 bases not matched to a gene. CDR3 nucleotides: TGTGCCAGCAGCCTCCCGGGACAGGGAACATATGGCTACACCTTC. Translating gives CASSLPGQGTYGYTF.